This TCR beta chain is drawn from a study of long-term antiretroviral therapy in people with HIV. Sequencing used immunoSEQ v3.0 at survey level. Clones were sequenced by immunoSEQ multiplex PCR, and TCRdb holds only the in-frame ones, with some missing. The profile shows approximately 23,000 clones, approximately 80% of them singletons. Details on this clone: Antigen specificity is unknown.

Each HIV-infected participant was given treatment in the United States. This CDR3 is built from 13 residues. CDR1 LNHDA and CDR2 SQIVND come from the germline V gene (reference sequence). The V end lost 4 bases, the J end lost 0 bases, and 6 bases lay between the germline ends. Notes on the study in general: Repertoire composition at all time points was dominated by clones that had expanded before ART. Participants lacked recorded data on ART adherence, viral resistance or therapy changes.

The chain carries TRBV19 and TRBJ1-1; D gene uncertain. Sequenced material: unsorted PBMCs, taken roughly 6.2 years after starting antiretroviral therapy. This receptor was obtained from a man aged 25-40 years with HIV. The CDR3 spells CASSRGMNTEAFF. For the CDR3, the DNA is TGTGCCAGTAGTAGGGGAATGAACACTGAAGCTTTCTTT.